Listed here are 26 T cell receptor beta chains from one sample, sequenced in a study of immune cell composition in non-small cell lung cancer. Some clones are missing from TCRdb's copy, which holds only in-frame ones; the method was immunoSEQ multiplex PCR. This sample carries about 1,100 clones, approximately 69% of them seen once, and the ten largest clones take about 70%. The sample was lung tumor tissue. These receptor sequences come from a human donor with non-small cell lung cancer.

The chain couples TRBV7-6 to TRBJ1-3; 11 nucleotides align to TRBD1. Germline assignment: CDR1 SGHVS and CDR2 FNYEAQ. This CDR3 has 15 residues. The ends lost 4 bases at V and 6 bases at J; junction bases unmatched: 5. The CDR3 bases are TGTGCCAGCAGCTCAGGACAGGGGGCCGAAAACACCATATATTTT. Its translation: CASSSGQGAENTIYF.

This clone was seen a handful of times. The chain is built from TRBV18 and TRBJ2-7; 9 bases fit TRBD1. The V segment lost 8 bases and the J segment 2 bases; nucleotides outside the gene matches: 7. Germline lookup yields CDR1 KGHSH and CDR2 LQKENI. The CDR3 is made up of 14 amino acids. The CDR3 protein is CASGKGTGTYEQYF. The CDR3 region has the DNA TGTGCCAGCGGAAAGGGGACAGGGACCTACGAGCAGTACTTC.

The chain employs TRBV18 and TRBJ2-3; D may be TRBD2 (7 bases). V gave up 1 base and J gave up 1 base, with 15 bases separating them. Germline CDR1 reads KGHSH; CDR2 reads LQKENI. This CDR3 region has 17 residues. CDR3 nucleotides: TGTGCCAGCTCACCACTAGGGCGGGGGCGAGGCACAGATACGCAGTATTTT. Translating gives CASSPLGRGRGTDTQYF.

The chain couples TRBV6-5 to TRBJ1-2; 9 bases match TRBD1. The length of the CDR3 is 13 residues. V dropped 6 bases and J dropped 7; count of bases not matched to a gene: 6. The V gene's germline CDR1 is MNHEY and CDR2 SVGAGI. The CDR3 region has the DNA TGTGCCAGCAGACAACAGGGGGCAGGTGGCTACACCTTC. Encoded protein: CASRQQGAGGYTF.

There are a few counts of this clone. The chain couples TRBV7-2 to TRBJ2-3, with D uncertain. CDR3 length: 12 amino acids. Per germline, CDR1 SGHTA and CDR2 FQGNSA. V lost 1 base and J 8 bases, leaving 7 bases between the germline ends. The CDR3 sequence: CASSLERGTQYF. CDR3 DNA sequence: TGTGCCAGCAGCTTAGAACGAGGTACGCAGTATTTT.

This rearrangement joins TRBV18 to TRBJ1-2; TRBD1 matches at 10 bases. V shed 1 base, J shed 7 bases, and the junction held 0 bases outside the gene matches. There are 13 residues in the CDR3. Germline V CDR1 and CDR2: KGHSH, LQKENI. In DNA form, the CDR3 reads TGTGCCAGCTCACCACGGACAGGGGGTGGCTACACCTTC. Amino acid sequence: CASSPRTGGGYTF.

There are a few counts of this clone. J is TRBJ2-3 and V is TRBV27, with 9 positions matching TRBD2. This CDR3 is 16 amino acids long. Germline V lookup: CDR1 MNHEY, CDR2 SMNVEV (reference sequence). With 0 bases clipped from V and 3 bases from J, the junction kept 4 bases outside the gene matches. CDR3 nucleotides: TGTGCCAGCAGTTTATCCCTTAGCGGGAGAACAGATACGCAGTATTTT. It encodes CASSLSLSGRTDTQYF.

This clone has only a few counts. The chain joins TRBV4-1 to TRBJ2-7; 12 nucleotides line up with TRBD2. Unmatched junction bases numbered 12, after V lost 3 bases and J lost 6 bases. Germline V gene sequence: CDR1 MGHRA, CDR2 YSYEKL. This CDR3 comprises 17 residues. The chain's CDR3 is CASSHPASGRARPEQYF. The CDR3 DNA is TGCGCCAGCAGCCATCCGGCTAGCGGGAGGGCGAGACCCGAGCAGTACTTC.

V usage is TRBV13 and J usage is TRBJ2-7; TRBD1 matches 9 bases. CDR1 is PRHDT, CDR2 FYEKMQ, per germline (reference sequence). This CDR3 has 19 amino acids. The J segment lost 4 bases and the V segment lost 5 bases, leaving 21 bases of the junction unmatched. CDR3 in DNA: TGTGCCAGCAGCGCGAGGGGACAGGGAGTTCCCCTCCTACCATACGAGCAGTACTTC. Encoded protein: CASSARGQGVPLLPYEQYF.

The gene calls are TRBV19 and TRBJ2-7; 9 bases are shared with TRBD1. The CDR3 is 14 amino acids. CDR1 and CDR2 from the germline V gene are LNHDA and SQIVND (reference sequence). With V trimmed by 3 bases and J by 2 bases, 2 bases remained unmatched. The CDR3 sequence: CASSMGDRAYEQYF. For the CDR3, the DNA is TGTGCCAGTAGTATGGGGGACAGGGCCTACGAGCAGTACTTC.

J is TRBJ1-4 and V is TRBV30, with D maybe TRBD1 (6 bases). The CDR3 sequence is 14 residues long. V was trimmed by 1 base and J by 6 bases, leaving 12 bases between them. From germline, CDR1 is GTSNPN and CDR2 SVGIG (reference sequence). The CDR3 nucleotides are TGTGCCTGGAGTGGGACAGCGGGAGATGAAAAACTGTTTTTT. This sequence encodes CAWSGTAGDEKLFF.

This clone was seen a few times. This chain uses TRBV7-9 with TRBJ1-5, with 8 bases lining up with TRBD1. This CDR3 region has 14 residues. Trimming cost V 1 base and J 8 bases; bases outside gene matches: 4. In germline, CDR1 is SEHNR, CDR2 FQNEAQ (reference sequence). CDR3 amino acids: CASSLGQGKKPQHF. The CDR3 DNA follows: TGTGCCAGCAGCTTAGGACAGGGGAAGAAGCCCCAGCATTTT. The variable domain in full, with the rest retrieved from reference TRBV7-9 and TRBJ1-5, is DTGVSQNPRHKITKRGQNVTFRCDPISEHNRLYWYRQTLGQGPEFLTYFQNEAQLEKSRLLSDRFSAERPKGSFSTLEIQRTEQGDSAMYLCASSLGQGKKPQHFGDGTRLSIL.

A few counts support this clone. The chain couples TRBV19 to TRBJ1-6; a possible D gene is TRBD1 (6 bases). V lost 6 bases to trimming and J lost 7 bases, with 16 bases between them. This CDR3 has 15 residues. Germline CDR1 is LNHDA and CDR2 is SQIVND (reference sequence). The CDR3 bases are TGTGCCAGTAGGCGGGGGCCCCGCTTCAATTCACCCCTCCACTTT. It yields the protein CASRRGPRFNSPLHF.

The rearrangement joins TRBV11-2 to TRBJ2-1; D possibly corresponds to TRBD1 (5 bases). Trimming removed 5 bases from V and 10 bases from J, with 18 bases in between. CDR1 and CDR2 from the germline V gene are SGHAT and FQNNGV. The CDR3 runs 14 residues. CDR3 DNA: TGTGCCAGCAGCCTGACAGATACAATGCTGGAGCAGTTCTTC. It specifies CASSLTDTMLEQFF.

This clone was observed a few times. The gene calls are TRBV10-3 and TRBJ2-1, with no clear D. The V gene's germline CDR1 is ENHRY and CDR2 SYGVKD. The CDR3 has 18 amino acids. Deletions cut 6 bases from V and 0 bases from J, with 21 bases between. In DNA form, the CDR3 reads TGTGCCATCAGCTCCACTCCTCTCGACACCTACTCCTACAATGAGCAGTTCTTC. Protein sequence: CAISSTPLDTYSYNEQFF.

The rearrangement joins TRBV27 to TRBJ2-6; 7 bases match TRBD1. The J segment lost 1 base and the V segment lost 5 bases, leaving 8 bases of the junction unmatched. The CDR3 is 17 amino acids. Germline V gives CDR1 MNHEY, CDR2 SMNVEV (reference sequence). CDR3 sequence: CASSDLPRGSGANVLTF. CDR3 coding DNA: TGTGCCAGCAGTGACCTCCCCAGGGGGTCTGGGGCCAACGTCCTGACTTTC.

The rearrangement joins TRBV28 to TRBJ2-4; 10 positions agree with TRBD1. The CDR3 is made up of 18 amino acids. Trimming took 5 bases from V and 5 from J; bases not matched to a gene: 15. Germline loops: CDR1 MDHEN, CDR2 SYDVKM. The CDR3 DNA reads TGTGCCAGCAGTCGCTACGCGGGACAGGGGACGCTCGAAAACATTCAGTACTTC. It codes for CASSRYAGQGTLENIQYF.

This chain joins TRBV4-2 and TRBJ2-1; TRBD2 aligns across 7 bases. CDR3 size: 15 residues. Germline V gene sequence: CDR1 LGHNA, CDR2 YNFKEQ. V shed 3 bases, J shed 5 bases, and the junction held 7 bases outside the gene matches. The DNA of the CDR3 is TGTGCCAGCAGCCAGGGTTCGAGCGGGAACAATGAGCAGTTCTTC. It encodes CASSQGSSGNNEQFF.

This chain joins TRBV7-9 and TRBJ2-7; TRBD1 might be the D (5 bases). The V and J ends lost 1 base and 6 bases respectively, with 7 bases between them. The CDR3 totals 12 residues. The germline V gene encodes CDR1 SEHNR and CDR2 FQNEAQ (reference sequence). CDR3 sequence: CASSLEGPEQYF. CDR3 DNA sequence: TGTGCCAGCAGCTTAGAGGGGCCCGAGCAGTACTTC.

This clone was counted between two and nine times. The CDR3 region has the DNA TGTGCCAGCTCCGACACCGGGGAGCTGTTTTTT. It translates to CASSDTGELFF. The rearrangement joins TRBV18 to TRBJ2-2; D remains ambiguous. Trimming shortened V by 6 bases and J by 3 bases, and 2 bases separated the two germline ends. There are 11 residues in the CDR3. Per germline, CDR1 KGHSH and CDR2 LQKENI.

The chain has TRBV5-1 and TRBJ2-7; D is unclear. V was cut by 3 bases and J by 3 bases, with 4 bases left in between. The length of the CDR3 is 11 residues. CDR1 is SGHRS, CDR2 YFSETQ, per germline. The CDR3 region has the DNA TGCGCCAGCAGCTCCCTCTACGAGCAGTACTTC. This codes for CASSSLYEQYF.

The chain uses TRBV28 and TRBJ1-5, with 8 bases fitting TRBD1. The ends lost 6 bases at V and 7 bases at J; junction bases unmatched: 14. This CDR3 region has 16 residues. The germline V gene encodes CDR1 MDHEN and CDR2 SYDVKM. The chain's CDR3 is CASRTGTGIGDQPQHF. For the CDR3, the DNA is TGTGCCAGCAGAACCGGGACAGGTATTGGGGACCAGCCCCAGCATTTT. The full variable domain, its missing parts supplied by reference TRBV28 and TRBJ1-5, is DVKVTQSSRYLVKRTGEKVFLECVQDMDHENMFWYRQDPGLGLRLIYFSYDVKMKEKGDIPEGYSVSREKKERFSLILESASTNQTSMYLCASRTGTGIGDQPQHFGDGTRLSIL.

The chain uses TRBV13 and TRBJ2-1; D is ambiguous. The CDR3 runs to 17 residues. The germline V and J ends were trimmed by 0 bases and 0 bases, with 12 bases remaining between them. The germline gives CDR1 PRHDT, CDR2 FYEKMQ (reference sequence). This chain's CDR3 is CASSLGAVGSSYNEQFF. The CDR3 DNA sequence: TGTGCCAGCAGCTTAGGGGCGGTCGGAAGCTCCTACAATGAGCAGTTCTTC.

The V gene is TRBV10-3, the J gene TRBJ2-7; 8 bases map to TRBD2. Germline lookup yields CDR1 ENHRY and CDR2 SYGVKD. The CDR3 runs 13 residues. With V trimmed by 7 bases and J by 4 bases, 6 bases remained unmatched. DNA of the CDR3: TGTGCCATCACCCAACGGGAGGGGTACGAGCAGTACTTC. This encodes CAITQREGYEQYF.

The CDR3 region is CASSSRDRVLNEQFF. CDR3 bases: TGCGCCAGCAGCTCCCGGGACAGGGTGCTCAATGAGCAGTTCTTC. The chain links TRBV5-1 to TRBJ2-1, with 9 bases fitting TRBD1. The V segment lost 3 bases and the J segment 6 bases; nucleotides outside the gene matches: 7. This CDR3 spans 15 amino acids. Germline loops: CDR1 SGHRS, CDR2 YFSETQ.

The chain couples TRBV5-6 to TRBJ2-7; D is perhaps TRBD2 (5 bases). The V end lost 0 bases, the J end lost 0 bases, and 10 bases lay between the germline ends. CDR3 length: 15 amino acids. Germline V gene lookup returns CDR1 SGHDT and CDR2 YYEEEE. The CDR3 DNA reads as TGTGCCAGCAGCTTGGAACCGGGAACCTCCTACGAGCAGTACTTC. Its protein product is CASSLEPGTSYEQYF.